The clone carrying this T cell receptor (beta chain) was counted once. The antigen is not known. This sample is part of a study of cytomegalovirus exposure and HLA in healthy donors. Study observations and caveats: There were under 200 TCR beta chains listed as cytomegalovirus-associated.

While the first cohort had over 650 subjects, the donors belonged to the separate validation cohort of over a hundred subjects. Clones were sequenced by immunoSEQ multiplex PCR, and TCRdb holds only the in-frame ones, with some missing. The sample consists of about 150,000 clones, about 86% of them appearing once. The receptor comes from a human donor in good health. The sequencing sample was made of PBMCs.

This chain's CDR3 is CASSLTGDSITEAFF. The CDR3 DNA follows: TGTGCCAGCAGCCTCACAGGGGATTCTATCACTGAAGCTTTCTTT. The gene calls are TRBV9 and TRBJ1-1, with TRBD1 matching over 7 bases. After removal of 4 bases from V and 4 bases from J, the junction contained 10 bases not matched to a gene. Germline-derived CDR1 and CDR2 are SGDLS and YYNGEE. The CDR3 length is 15 residues.